A single sample gave rise to the 11 T cell receptor beta chains below, sequenced in a study of blood T cell repertoires in COVID-19. Here immunoSEQ multiplex PCR was the method, and the copy in TCRdb shows in-frame clones only, minus some. The sample carries about 84,000 clones, 70% to 80% recorded once. The sequenced sample consisted of peripheral blood. Every receptor here comes from a man aged 50 to 60 with active or convalescent COVID-19.

This clone has more than one count but fewer than ten. The gene calls are TRBV19 and TRBJ1-2; D gene uncertain. The CDR3 length is 11 residues. Germline lookup yields CDR1 LNHDA and CDR2 SQIVND (reference sequence). Deletions cut 4 bases from V and 6 bases from J, with 6 bases between. CDR3 amino acids: CASSNRDGYTF. The CDR3 region has the DNA TGTGCCAGTAGTAACCGGGATGGCTACACCTTC. The full variable domain, its missing parts supplied by reference TRBV19 and TRBJ1-2, is DGGITQSPKYLFRKEGQNVTLSCEQNLNHDAMYWYRQDPGQGLRLIYYSQIVNDFQKGDIAEGYSVSREKKESFPLTVTSAQKNPTAFYLCASSNRDGYTFGSGTRLTVV.

The chain employs TRBV3-1 (or the pseudogene TRBV3-2) and TRBJ2-1; TRBD2 aligns across 15 bases. Germline V lookup: CDR1 LGHDT, CDR2 YNNKEL (reference sequence). This CDR3 region has 16 residues. The junction had 2 bases not matched to a gene; V was cut back by 4 bases and J by 4 bases. The CDR3 DNA sequence: TGTGCCAGCAGCCGGGGGACTAGCGGGGGGTACAATGAGCAGTTCTTC. It translates to CASSRGTSGGYNEQFF.

This sequence joins TRBV11-2 and TRBJ2-7; D gene uncertain. Germline loops: CDR1 SGHAT, CDR2 FQNNGV. The CDR3 is 14 amino acids. Deletions cut 2 bases from V and 4 bases from J, with 12 bases between. CDR3 sequence (DNA): TGTGCCAGCAGCTTAAATCTTGAAACTTACGAGCAGTACTTC. This translates into CASSLNLETYEQYF. Looking up the rest from reference TRBV11-2 and TRBJ2-7 gives the full variable domain: EAGVAQSPRYKIIEKRQSVAFWCNPISGHATLYWYQQILGQGPKLLIQFQNNGVVDDSQLPKDRFSAERLKGVDSTLKIQPAKLEDSAVYLCASSLNLETYEQYFGPGTRLTVT.

CDR3: CASSIVGATEAFF. The CDR3 coding sequence is TGTGCCAGTAGTATAGTAGGGGCGACTGAAGCTTTCTTT. The chain links TRBV19 to TRBJ1-1, with a possible D match to TRBD1 (5 bases). Germline CDR1 reads LNHDA; CDR2 reads SQIVND (reference sequence). Trimming took off 1 base at V and 5 bases at J, with 8 bases between the two ends. The CDR3 is 13 amino acids.

The chain combines TRBV5-1 with TRBJ1-6, with TRBD1 matching 11 bases. The V segment lost 6 bases and the J segment 9 bases; nucleotides outside the gene matches: 11. The germline V gene encodes CDR1 SGHRS and CDR2 YFSETQ. The CDR3 is made up of 16 amino acids. The DNA of the CDR3 is TGCGCCAGCACTGCGATCGGACAGGGGGCGGGTTCACCCCTCCACTTT. It translates to CASTAIGQGAGSPLHF.

The V call is TRBV18, the J call TRBJ2-3, with D maybe TRBD2 (6 bases). This CDR3 comprises 16 residues. Germline V gene data show CDR1 as KGHSH and CDR2 as LQKENI. V shed 2 bases and J shed 0 bases, with 12 bases lying between them. For the CDR3, the DNA is TGTGCCAGCTCACCAGGGGCCGGGACTAGCACAGATACGCAGTATTTT. Its protein is CASSPGAGTSTDTQYF.

The chain combines TRBV11-2 with TRBJ2-1, with TRBD1 identical over 9 bases. J lost 8 bases, V lost 0 bases, and 2 bases had no gene match. This CDR3 has 14 residues. Looked up from germline, CDR1 is SGHAT and CDR2 is FQNNGV. This chain's CDR3 is CASSLDGQGHEQFF. Here the CDR3 DNA reads TGTGCCAGCAGCTTAGATGGACAGGGGCATGAGCAGTTCTTC. The entire variable domain, with the rest obtained from reference TRBV11-2 and TRBJ2-1, is as follows: EAGVAQSPRYKIIEKRQSVAFWCNPISGHATLYWYQQILGQGPKLLIQFQNNGVVDDSQLPKDRFSAERLKGVDSTLKIQPAKLEDSAVYLCASSLDGQGHEQFFGPGTRLTVL.

The V gene is TRBV24-1, the J gene TRBJ1-2; tentatively, D is TRBD1 (6 bases). Germline loops: CDR1 KGHDR, CDR2 SFDVKD. V lost 3 bases, J lost 4 bases, and 11 bases lay in between. This CDR3 contains 14 residues. The CDR3 reads CATSDRTAAYGYTF. CDR3 nucleotide sequence: TGTGCCACCAGTGATCGGACAGCGGCCTATGGCTACACCTTC.

V gene TRBV7-8 combines with J gene TRBJ1-5; D is unresolved. V lost 2 bases and J lost 1, with 9 bases in between. Germline V gene sequence: CDR1 SGHVS, CDR2 FQNEAQ. The CDR3 sequence is 15 residues long. The CDR3 DNA sequence: TGTGCCAGCAGCTTACTGGCGGGGAGCAATCAGCCCCAGCATTTT. Amino acids: CASSLLAGSNQPQHF.

The CDR3 coding sequence is TGTGCCAGCAGCCCAGGGGCGGGCAATCAGCCCCAGCATTTT. This sequence encodes CASSPGAGNQPQHF. V and J are TRBV3-1 (or the pseudogene TRBV3-2) and TRBJ1-5; the D gene is possibly TRBD1 (6 bases). There are 14 residues in the CDR3. CDR1 and CDR2 from the germline V gene are LGHDT and YNNKEL (reference sequence). The V and J ends lost 4 bases and 2 bases respectively, with 9 bases between them.

The V call is TRBV4-3, the J call TRBJ2-1, with TRBD2 matching over 7 bases. This CDR3 has 16 residues. With 0 bases clipped from V and 8 bases from J, the junction kept 10 bases outside the gene matches. The germline V gene encodes CDR1 LGHNA and CDR2 YSLEER. The CDR3: CASSQEGRGGIDEQFF. CDR3 sequence (DNA): TGCGCCAGCAGCCAAGAGGGTAGGGGAGGGATCGATGAGCAGTTCTTC.